The next 17 T cell receptor beta chains were all read from a single sample in a study of CXCR3-negative and CXCR3-positive naive CD8 T cells. TRB cDNA was prepared as libraries by UMI-labeled 5' RACE. From its re-call of the 5' RACE reads, TCRdb lists each CDR3 protein once, without DNA. The listing contains some 8,000 distinct CDR3 sequences. Sequenced input: naive CXCR3- CD8+ T cells from blood. Subset of the sample: CD45RO-CCR7+CD27+CD95- naive CD8+ T cells lacking CXCR3 (TNR3-). The receptors were gathered from a human donor in good health. Some clones in this sample may be carry-over from other donors' samples.

The chain couples TRBV5-1 to TRBJ2-7; the D call from TCRdb, TRBD1, cannot be confirmed without DNA. The CDR3 loop spans 15 amino acids. Germline V lookup: CDR1 SGHRS, CDR2 YFSETQ. The CDR3 sequence is CASSSLDSESYEQYF.

By frequency, this clonotype registers medium-sized (0.01 to 0.1%). The rearrangement links TRBV7-9 to TRBJ2-7; TCRdb's D gene call, TRBD1, goes unchecked for lack of DNA. CDR1 is SEHNR, CDR2 FQNEAQ, per germline (reference sequence). This CDR3 has 19 residues. The CDR3 loop reads CASSTTTYQEAGLIYEQYF.

The rearrangement links TRBV9 to TRBJ1-6; without DNA, the TCRdb call of TRBD1 cannot be checked. The germline V gene has CDR1 SGDLS and CDR2 YYNGEE. CDR3 length: 14 residues. CDR3 loop: CASTSGILQSPLHF.

The CDR3 here is CASSETPGQGAGEQFF. The chain combines TRBV12-3 or TRBV12-4 with TRBJ2-1; TCRdb's assignment of TRBD1 cannot be checked, as there is no DNA. There are 16 residues in the CDR3.

This clonotype is called medium-sized based on its frequency. This chain connects TRBV7-9 to TRBJ2-5; absent DNA, TCRdb's TRBD1 call cannot be checked. The CDR3 has 15 amino acids. Germline CDR1 and CDR2: SEHNR and FQNEAQ (reference sequence). CDR3 region: CASSSRDRNQETQYF.

This clonotype counts as medium-sized by frequency. V gene TRBV5-1 combines with J gene TRBJ2-3; TCRdb calls TRBD2, which cannot be checked without DNA. This CDR3 is built from 15 residues. The germline V gene encodes CDR1 SGHRS and CDR2 YFSETQ. The chain's CDR3 is CASSVSGRYPDTQYF.

This rearrangement joins TRBV30 to TRBJ2-1; TCRdb reports TRBD2, a call that lacks DNA to check it against. This CDR3 is built from 15 residues. Germline CDR1 reads GTSNPN; CDR2 reads SVGIG (reference sequence). CDR3: CAWSHLLDGYNEQFF.

The chain has TRBV20-1 and TRBJ2-1; absent DNA, TCRdb's TRBD2 call cannot be checked. From germline, CDR1 is DFQATT and CDR2 SNEGSKA (reference sequence). The CDR3 spans 18 residues. The CDR3 loop is CSARAVGLPFSSYNEQFF.

The chain links TRBV30 to TRBJ1-1; TCRdb gives TRBD1 as the D gene, but with no DNA this cannot be confirmed. Germline V gene data show CDR1 as GTSNPN and CDR2 as SVGIG (reference sequence). The CDR3 spans 13 residues. The CDR3: CALRGRSNTEAFF.

This clonotype is identified as medium-sized from frequency. The chain uses TRBV7-2 and TRBJ2-3; TCRdb picks TRBD2, but there is no DNA to check that call. CDR3 length: 16 amino acids. Germline CDR1 SGHTA, CDR2 FQGNSA. This CDR3 reads CASSPISGGITDTQYF.

The chain has TRBV20-1 and TRBJ2-1; lacking DNA, the TRBD2 call made by TCRdb goes unchecked. Germline assignment: CDR1 DFQATT and CDR2 SNEGSKA (reference sequence). There are 16 residues in the CDR3. The chain's CDR3 is CSARPASGDQNNEQFF.

This chain uses TRBV12-3 or TRBV12-4 with TRBJ2-1; TCRdb picks TRBD2, but there is no DNA to check that call. The length of the CDR3 is 13 residues. CDR3 region: CASSPLHYNEQFF.

The J gene is TRBJ2-7, the V gene TRBV9; TCRdb returns TRBD1, unconfirmable since there is no DNA. Germline values: CDR1 SGDLS, CDR2 YYNGEE. This CDR3 spans 13 amino acids. This CDR3 is CASGAGDSYEQYF.

This clonotype is called medium-sized based on its frequency. The chain recombines TRBV3-1 with TRBJ2-3; checking the TCRdb D call of TRBD1 is not possible without DNA. CDR1 is LGHDT and CDR2 is YNNKEL in the germline V gene (reference sequence). CDR3 size: 16 residues. CDR3: CASSHRGRTSTDTQYF.

The chain links TRBV5-1 to TRBJ2-1; the TRBD2 assignment by TCRdb is unverifiable without DNA. The CDR3 totals 16 residues. Per the germline V gene, CDR1 is SGHRS and CDR2 is YFSETQ. The CDR3 reads CASSLGGGRINNEQFF.

The chain is built from TRBV4-1 and TRBJ1-2; the D call from TCRdb, TRBD1, cannot be confirmed without DNA. The CDR3 covers 15 residues. Germline-derived CDR1 and CDR2 are MGHRA and YSYEKL. The CDR3 spells CASSQSPGGYYGYTF.

This clonotype is medium-sized by frequency. The rearrangement joins TRBV28 to TRBJ2-3; as DNA is missing, the TRBD2 call by TCRdb cannot be tested. The CDR3 has 15 residues. The germline CDR1 and CDR2 sequences are MDHEN and SYDVKM. The CDR3 spells CASSLTVSLTDTQYF.